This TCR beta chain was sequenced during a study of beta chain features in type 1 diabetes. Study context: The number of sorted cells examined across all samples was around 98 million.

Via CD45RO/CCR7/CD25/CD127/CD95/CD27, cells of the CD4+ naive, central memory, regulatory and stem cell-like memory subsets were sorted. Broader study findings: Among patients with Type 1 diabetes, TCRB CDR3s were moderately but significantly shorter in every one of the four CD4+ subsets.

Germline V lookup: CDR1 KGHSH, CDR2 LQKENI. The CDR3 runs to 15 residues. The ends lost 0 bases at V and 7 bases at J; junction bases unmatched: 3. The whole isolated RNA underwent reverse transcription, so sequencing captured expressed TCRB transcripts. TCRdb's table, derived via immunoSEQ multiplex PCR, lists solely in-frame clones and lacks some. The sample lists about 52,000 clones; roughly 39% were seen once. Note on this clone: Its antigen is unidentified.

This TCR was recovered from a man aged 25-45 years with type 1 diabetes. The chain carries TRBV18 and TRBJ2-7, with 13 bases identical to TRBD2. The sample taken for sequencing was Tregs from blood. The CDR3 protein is CASSPPTSGRNEQYF. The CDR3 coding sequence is TGTGCCAGCTCACCACCGACTAGCGGGAGGAATGAGCAGTACTTC. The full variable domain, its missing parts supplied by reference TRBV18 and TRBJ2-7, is NAGVMQNPRHLVRRRGQEARLRCSPMKGHSHVYWYRQLPEEGLKFMVYLQKENIIDESGMPKERFSAEFPKEGPSILRIQQVVRGDSAAYFCASSPPTSGRNEQYFGPGTRLTVT.